Here is one T cell receptor (beta chain) with its context. This sample is part of a study of blood T cell repertoires in COVID-19. Whole-study context: PBMCs, B-cell-depleted T cells, or T cells provided the cDNA or gDNA that made up the material.

Original analysis: Reference gene primers were amplified, and this amplification served to estimate nucleated cell counts. This table comes from immunoSEQ multiplex PCR, and its TCRdb copy is limited to in-frame clones, with some not included. V, J and clone size derive from that table, while D and trimming were established from the DNA sequence. The table shows hundreds of thousands of clones, with approximately 86% occurring only once. V shed 6 bases and J shed 0 bases, with 9 bases lying between them. Per the germline V gene, CDR1 is SNHLY and CDR2 is FYNNEI. The CDR3 loop spans 14 amino acids. Participants' reported clinical history set cohort assignment. Recovery meant two consecutive negative NP/OP PCR tests, professional clearance, or resolved symptoms.

V usage is TRBV2 and J usage is TRBJ1-3; D is uncertain. This sequence originates from a woman aged 60-75 years who had recovered from COVID-19. Sequences were obtained from PBMCs or T cells enriched from blood (not recorded which). The CDR3, as DNA: TGTGCCAGCAGGGGCACGAGCTCTGGAAACACCATATATTTT. Its translation is CASRGTSSGNTIYF.